This is a list of T cell receptor beta chains from one sample in a study of T-cell reconstitution after alpha-beta-depleted transplantation in children. Each CDR3 protein gets one entry after TCRdb re-called the PCR reads with MiXCR. The sample has 450,000 to 600,000 distinct CDR3 sequences; over 10% are singletons. The specimen comprised PBMCs, mostly from graft donor cells, sampled 360 days after TCRalphabeta/CD19-depleted stem cell transplant. Receptors were obtained from a male patient between 10 and 17 years old who had a stem cell transplant for acute myeloid leukemia, so the T cells may come from the graft donor. Both conserved end residues are part of each CDR3. A D gene is named only where the DNA matches it firmly. Clone size is shown for a subset of rows, as once, few, many or a class of expanded clone.

>TRBJ2-5|.|few|TRBV5-1
CASSLLMGMGRYQETQYF
TGCGCCAGCAGCCTATTGATGGGTATGGGGCGGTACCAAGAGACCCAGTACTTC
>TRBJ2-7|TRBD2|many|TRBV4-2
CASSQELHAGGLSYEQYF
TGTGCCAGCAGCCAAGAACTTCACGCGGGAGGCCTCTCCTACGAGCAGTACTTC
>TRBJ2-7|.|few|TRBV29-1
CSVEVKASTKKGSYEQYF
TGCAGCGTTGAAGTCAAGGCTAGCACTAAAAAAGGGTCCTACGAGCAGTACTTC
>TRBJ2-6|.|few|TRBV5-1
CASSLEGGPTFSGANVLTF
TGCGCCAGCAGCTTGGAAGGGGGTCCTACGTTCTCTGGGGCCAACGTCCTGACTTTC
>TRBJ2-3|TRBD2|many|TRBV30
CAWSGGLGLTDTQYF
TGTGCCTGGAGTGGTGGACTAGGCCTAACAGATACGCAGTATTTT
>TRBJ2-7|.|many|TRBV20-1
CSARVHPGNYEQYF
TGCAGTGCTAGAGTTCACCCAGGGAACTACGAGCAGTACTTC
>TRBJ2-7|.|many|TRBV7-6
CASSLDRSYEQYF
TGTGCCAGCAGCTTAGACCGGAGCTACGAGCAGTACTTC
>TRBJ2-3|.|many|TRBV5-1
CASSLGGGQTRVTDTQYF
TGCGCCAGCAGCTTGGGCGGCGGTCAAACGAGGGTAACAGATACGCAGTATTTT
>TRBJ1-5|TRBD1|.|TRBV6-2/TRBV6-3
CASSYPRTGWGAGNQPQHF
TGTGCCAGCAGTTACCCTCGGACAGGGTGGGGTGCCGGCAATCAGCCCCAGCATTTT
>TRBJ1-4|.|.|TRBV27
CASSPVGLNEKLFF
TGTGCCAGCAGTCCGGTTGGCCTTAATGAAAAACTGTTTTTT
>TRBJ2-7|.|.|TRBV5-1
CASTQVGSYEQYF
TGCGCCAGCACACAGGTGGGCTCCTACGAGCAGTACTTC
>TRBJ2-5|.|many|TRBV7-9
CASSFLQETQYF
TGTGCCAGCAGCTTCCTTCAAGAGACCCAGTACTTC
>TRBJ2-1|.|.|TRBV25-1
CASSDAARGFEQFF
TGTGCCAGCAGTGACGCCGCAAGGGGGTTTGAGCAGTTCTTC
>TRBJ2-1|TRBD1|.|TRBV4-3
CASSLSRTGDNEQFF
TGCGCCAGCAGCCTTTCTAGGACAGGGGACAATGAGCAGTTCTTC
>TRBJ1-5|.|many|TRBV12-3/TRBV12-4
CASSLRDQPQHF
TGTGCCAGCAGTTTGAGAGATCAGCCCCAGCATTTT
>TRBJ2-3|TRBD2|.|TRBV6-1
CASSEVTSGRTDTQYF
TGTGCCAGCAGTGAAGTGACTAGCGGGCGCACAGATACGCAGTATTTT
>TRBJ2-1|TRBD2|few|TRBV4-3
CASSQVRGVTSGIDEQFF
TGCGCCAGCAGCCAAGTGAGGGGTGTGACTAGCGGGATTGATGAGCAGTTCTTC
>TRBJ2-7|.|few|TRBV29-1
CSVRGSWRGYEQYF
TGCAGCGTGCGTGGCAGTTGGAGGGGCTACGAGCAGTACTTC
>TRBJ2-7|TRBD2|few|TRBV20-1
CSARDLKVVASGSYEQYF
TGCAGTGCTAGAGATCTTAAAGTTGTGGCTAGCGGTTCCTACGAGCAGTACTTC
>TRBJ2-1|TRBD2|few|TRBV29-1
CSDRTSGVINEQFF
TGCAGCGATAGGACTAGCGGAGTCATTAATGAGCAGTTCTTC
>TRBJ1-5|.|few|TRBV20-1
CSARGTYSRQPQHF
TGCAGTGCTAGAGGCACATACTCTCGGCAGCCCCAGCATTTT
>TRBJ2-5|.|.|TRBV20-1
CSASPRGGKETQYF
TGCAGTGCTAGCCCTAGGGGGGGAAAAGAGACCCAGTACTTC
>TRBJ2-7|.|many|TRBV11-2
CASSLLGASYEQYF
TGTGCCAGCAGCTTATTAGGGGCCTCCTACGAGCAGTACTTC
>TRBJ2-7|TRBD2|.|TRBV27
CASSSPASGTSYEQYF
TGTGCCAGCAGTTCTCCCGCTAGCGGGACCTCCTACGAGCAGTACTTC
>TRBJ2-2|.|few|TRBV6-5
CASSYHSGPRTGELFF
TGTGCCAGCAGTTACCACTCTGGGCCGCGGACCGGGGAGCTGTTTTTT
>TRBJ1-4|.|.|TRBV30
CAWSVPPGSEKLFF
TGTGCCTGGAGTGTACCTCCTGGCAGTGAAAAACTGTTTTTT
>TRBJ2-7|TRBD2|few|TRBV20-1
CSAGRTSVEQYF
TGCAGTGCTGGTAGGACTAGCGTCGAGCAGTACTTC
>TRBJ2-1|TRBD1|many|TRBV24-1
CATSDSGQGYNEQFF
TGTGCCACCAGTGATTCGGGACAGGGATACAATGAGCAGTTCTTC
>TRBJ2-7|TRBD1|.|TRBV10-3
CASSLGQGVGDGEQYF
TGTGCCTCCAGCCTTGGACAGGGGGTTGGAGATGGAGAGCAGTACTTC
>TRBJ2-7|TRBD2|.|TRBV18
CASSPQRGYEQYF
TGTGCCAGCTCACCACAGCGGGGCTACGAGCAGTACTTC
>TRBJ2-2|.|.|TRBV12-5
CASGLVSGELFF
TGTGCTAGTGGTTTGGTGTCCGGGGAGCTGTTTTTT
>TRBJ2-7|.|.|TRBV6-2/TRBV6-3
CASSYWQISYEQYF
TGTGCCAGCAGTTACTGGCAGATCTCCTACGAGCAGTACTTC